These T cell receptor beta chains were read from a single sample in a study of blood T cell repertoires in COVID-19. Sequencing used immunoSEQ multiplex PCR; TCRdb keeps in-frame clones, though not all of them. The profile covers around 300,000 clones, with roughly 88% appearing a single time and 9.5% to 11% taken by the ten largest. Sequencing used peripheral blood. The receptors come from a woman between 65 and 79 years old with acute or convalescent COVID-19. Each CDR3 is given with its conserved first and last residue. A D gene is named only where the DNA matches it firmly. Only part of the rows carry a size: once, few, many, or a class if the clone is expanded.

clone size	V gene	J gene	D gene	CDR3 protein	CDR3 DNA
-	TRBV28	TRBJ1-5	-	CASSGDYQPQHF	TGTGCCAGCAGCGGGGATTATCAGCCCCAGCATTTT
-	TRBV5-5	TRBJ2-3	-	CASSGGLYTDTQYF	TGTGCCAGCAGCGGGGGACTGTACACAGATACGCAGTATTTT
-	TRBV3-1/TRBV3-2	TRBJ2-7	TRBD1	CASSQGDRKREQYF	TGTGCCAGCAGCCAAGGGGACAGGAAACGAGAGCAGTACTTC
-	TRBV3-1/TRBV3-2	TRBJ1-2	TRBD1	CASSRRQGNYGYTF	TGTGCCAGCAGCCGAAGACAGGGGAACTATGGCTACACCTTC
-	TRBV5-1	TRBJ2-2	TRBD1	CASSSGTGANTGELFF	TGCGCCAGCAGCTCTGGGACAGGGGCCAACACCGGGGAGCTGTTTTTT
-	TRBV13	TRBJ1-3	-	CASSSDGLSGNTIYF	TGTGCCAGCAGTTCGGACGGACTCTCTGGAAACACCATATATTTT
-	TRBV19	TRBJ1-1	TRBD1	CASRTGTGKTEAFF	TGTGCCAGTAGGACCGGGACAGGGAAGACTGAAGCTTTCTTT
-	TRBV2	TRBJ2-1	TRBD2	CASSDPTSGGTYNEQFF	TGTGCCAGCAGTGACCCGACTAGCGGGGGGACTTACAATGAGCAGTTCTTC
-	TRBV7-8	TRBJ1-6	-	CASSLAGRTYNSPLHF	TGTGCCAGCAGCTTAGCAGGGAGAACCTATAATTCACCCCTCCACTTT
-	TRBV19	TRBJ2-7	TRBD2	CASSAGLAGSYEQYF	TGTGCCAGTAGTGCCGGACTAGCGGGGAGCTACGAGCAGTACTTC
-	TRBV6-6	TRBJ1-6	TRBD1	CASSPLRDRGYSPLHF	TGTGCCAGCAGCCCTCTCCGGGACAGGGGTTATTCACCCCTCCACTTT
few	TRBV12-3/TRBV12-4	TRBJ2-3	-	CASIPTGTDTQYF	TGTGCCAGCATTCCAACAGGCACAGATACGCAGTATTTT
-	TRBV7-2	TRBJ1-6	-	CASSLVQVYNSPLHF	TGTGCCAGCAGCTTAGTTCAGGTCTATAATTCACCCCTCCACTTT
-	TRBV5-6	TRBJ2-1	-	CASSQFGEQFF	TGTGCCAGCAGCCAGTTCGGGGAGCAGTTCTTC
-	TRBV3-1/TRBV3-2	TRBJ2-3	TRBD2	CASSHRLAAQYF	TGTGCCAGCAGCCACAGACTAGCAGCGCAGTATTTT
-	TRBV27	TRBJ2-3	-	CASSLWGWYGETSTDTQYF	TGTGCCAGCAGTTTATGGGGTTGGTATGGGGAGACTAGCACAGATACGCAGTATTTT
-	TRBV7-8	TRBJ2-2	TRBD2	CASSTGLAENTGELFF	TGTGCCAGCAGCACGGGACTAGCGGAGAACACCGGGGAGCTGTTTTTT
once	TRBV6-5	TRBJ2-1	-	CASSYQGSYNEQFF	TGTGCCAGCAGTTACCAGGGATCCTACAATGAGCAGTTCTTC
-	TRBV15	TRBJ2-2	-	CATSRVRELTGELFF	TGTGCCACCAGCAGAGTTAGGGAGCTCACCGGGGAGCTGTTTTTT
-	TRBV15	TRBJ1-4	-	CATSNGLSSTNEKLFF	TGTGCCACCAGCAACGGGTTATCTTCAACTAATGAAAAACTGTTTTTT
-	TRBV27	TRBJ2-7	-	CASSFRGQNEQYF	TGTGCCAGCAGTTTCAGGGGCCAGAACGAGCAGTACTTC
-	TRBV7-9	TRBJ2-1	TRBD1	CASSPIGTGNYLSYNEQFF	TGTGCCAGCAGCCCGATCGGGACAGGGAATTACCTCTCCTACAATGAGCAGTTCTTC
-	TRBV6-5	TRBJ2-1	TRBD1	CASSNGGQVYNEQFF	TGTGCCAGCAGTAATGGGGGACAGGTCTACAATGAGCAGTTCTTC
once	TRBV3-1/TRBV3-2	TRBJ2-3	TRBD2	CASSLWRGGTDTQYF	TGTGCCAGCAGTCTTTGGCGGGGGGGAACAGATACGCAGTATTTT
-	TRBV5-1	TRBJ1-2	TRBD1	CASSSGTGHRGYTF	TGCGCCAGCAGCTCCGGGACAGGGCATCGCGGCTACACCTTC
once	TRBV2	TRBJ1-2	-	CASMRPANYGYTF	TGTGCCAGCATGCGTCCAGCGAACTATGGCTACACCTTC
-	TRBV5-6	TRBJ2-2	TRBD1	CASSGDRGNPGELFF	TGTGCCAGCAGCGGGGACAGGGGTAATCCCGGGGAGCTGTTTTTT
-	TRBV5-4	TRBJ1-2	-	CASSSLRVPIGYTF	TGTGCCAGCAGCTCCCTTCGGGTCCCTATTGGCTACACCTTC
-	TRBV7-8	TRBJ2-7	TRBD2	CASSTAGTSIHEQYF	TGTGCCAGCAGCACTGCCGGGACTAGCATCCACGAGCAGTACTTC
-	TRBV18	TRBJ1-2	-	CASSPLGSGQRWGYTF	TGTGCCAGCTCACCACTTGGATCGGGACAAAGGTGGGGCTACACCTTC
-	TRBV6-4	TRBJ2-1	TRBD2	CASSLTSGGNEQFF	TGTGCCAGCAGTCTGACTAGCGGGGGAAATGAGCAGTTCTTC
once	TRBV18	TRBJ1-5	-	CASSPGGLGNQPQHF	TGTGCCAGCTCACCAGGAGGGCTGGGGAATCAGCCCCAGCATTTT
-	TRBV24-1	TRBJ1-2	-	CATTTSNYGYTF	TGTGCCACCACTACCTCTAACTATGGCTACACCTTC
-	TRBV18	TRBJ2-7	TRBD1	CASSPRGNGQGAGEQYF	TGTGCCAGCTCACCACGGGGGAATGGACAGGGGGCTGGGGAGCAGTACTTC
-	TRBV7-9	TRBJ2-3	TRBD2	CASSFHRGGETDTQYF	TGTGCCAGCAGTTTCCACCGGGGGGGCGAGACAGATACGCAGTATTTT
-	TRBV5-5	TRBJ1-1	TRBD1	CASSSGQQDFNTEAFF	TGTGCCAGCAGCTCGGGACAGCAGGATTTCAACACTGAAGCTTTCTTT
-	TRBV3-1/TRBV3-2	TRBJ1-1	-	CASSQDLGDSEAFF	TGTGCCAGCAGCCAAGATCTCGGAGACAGTGAAGCTTTCTTT
-	TRBV5-1	TRBJ1-6	-	CASSLETGGGSPLHF	TGCGCCAGCAGCTTGGAGACAGGAGGAGGTTCACCCCTCCACTTT
few	TRBV15	TRBJ1-6	-	CATSRDRNSPLHF	TGTGCCACCAGCAGAGATAGAAATTCACCCCTCCACTTT
-	TRBV5-1	TRBJ1-3	TRBD1	CASSRQGMFGNTIYF	TGCGCCAGCAGCAGACAGGGGATGTTCGGAAACACCATATATTTT
-	TRBV5-8	TRBJ1-6	TRBD1	CASSRADRESPLHF	TGTGCCAGCAGCCGGGCGGACAGGGAATCACCCCTCCACTTT
-	TRBV28	TRBJ2-3	TRBD1	CASRKQGIATDTQYF	TGTGCCAGCAGAAAACAGGGGATAGCCACAGATACGCAGTATTTT
-	TRBV2	TRBJ1-5	-	CASMEGVWGQPQHF	TGTGCCAGCATGGAAGGGGTTTGGGGACAGCCCCAGCATTTT
-	TRBV19	TRBJ1-1	-	CASKGGANTEAFF	TGTGCCAGTAAGGGAGGAGCGAACACTGAAGCTTTCTTT
-	TRBV7-9	TRBJ2-7	-	CASSSGLGTEGGYEQYF	TGTGCCAGCAGCTCCGGGCTTGGGACAGAGGGAGGCTACGAGCAGTACTTC
-	TRBV12-5	TRBJ1-4	-	CASAPPRTAVRRLFF	TGTGCTAGTGCCCCTCCCCGGACAGCTGTGCGTAGACTGTTTTTT
few	TRBV4-1	TRBJ1-3	-	CASSQEVTGSASGNTIYF	TGCGCCAGCAGCCAAGAGGTCACAGGTTCAGCCTCTGGAAACACCATATATTTT
-	TRBV28	TRBJ1-5	-	CASRTDRSGNQPQHF	TGTGCCAGCAGGACCGACAGATCTGGCAATCAGCCCCAGCATTTT
few	TRBV27	TRBJ2-3	TRBD2	CASSSPPGGKLYYF	TGTGCCAGCAGTTCCCCCCCGGGGGGGAAATTGTATTATTTT
-	TRBV12-3/TRBV12-4	TRBJ1-1	TRBD1	CASSLAGDRAFF	TGTGCCAGCAGTTTAGCCGGGGACAGAGCTTTCTTT
-	TRBV19	TRBJ1-1	TRBD1	CASSMSRGLGAFF	TGTGCCAGTAGTATGTCCAGGGGGCTTGGAGCTTTCTTT
-	TRBV5-1	TRBJ1-2	-	CASSVGGLQNYGYTF	TGCGCCAGCTCCGTGGGGGGATTGCAAAACTATGGCTACACCTTC
-	TRBV5-4	TRBJ2-1	TRBD2	CASSANSGGAGEQFF	TGTGCCAGCAGCGCCAATAGCGGGGGGGCCGGTGAGCAGTTCTTC
-	TRBV28	TRBJ2-1	-	CASSSRDNEQFF	TGTGCCAGCAGTTCACGAGACAATGAGCAGTTCTTC
-	TRBV7-2	TRBJ2-7	-	CASSLVGDSYEQYF	TGTGCCAGCAGCTTAGTAGGGGACTCCTACGAGCAGTACTTC
few	TRBV7-2	TRBJ2-1	TRBD2	CASSLYLAGGSDEQFF	TGTGCCAGCAGCCTTTACCTAGCGGGGGGCTCGGATGAGCAGTTCTTC
-	TRBV7-9	TRBJ2-5	-	CASSLGLGLRETQYF	TGTGCCAGCAGCTTAGGACTAGGATTAAGGGAGACCCAGTACTTC
-	TRBV7-8	TRBJ1-1	-	CASSPGAVVTEAFF	TGTGCCAGCAGCCCAGGGGCAGTAGTCACTGAAGCTTTCTTT
-	TRBV18	TRBJ2-6	-	CASRSPRSGANVLTF	TGTGCCAGCCGGTCCCCCCGGTCTGGGGCCAACGTCCTGACTTTC
once	TRBV14	TRBJ2-6	-	CASSQVRDSGANVLTF	TGTGCCAGCAGCCAAGTACGGGACTCTGGGGCCAACGTCCTGACTTTC